This T cell receptor (beta chain) was retrieved from a study of cytomegalovirus exposure and HLA in healthy donors. V lost 2 bases and J lost 4, with 8 bases in between. Per germline, CDR1 SEHNR and CDR2 FQNEAQ (reference sequence). The CDR3 has 13 residues. As regards this clone: Antigen specificity is unknown.

Using immunoSEQ multiplex PCR, the repertoire was profiled, and TCRdb retains in-frame clones only, with some absent. The repertoire holds some 84,000 clones, with approximately 91% as singletons. Study findings and constraints: A list of 150 or so TCR beta chains associated with cytomegalovirus was given.

The chain joins TRBV7-9 to TRBJ1-1, with TRBD1 as a possible D gene (5 bases). This clonotype was obtained from a man aged 25-45 years in good health and CMV-seronegative. Sequencing was carried out using PBMCs. The CDR3 DNA follows: TGTGCCAGCAGCTTAATGGGGGGCACTGAAGCTTTCTTT. Protein sequence: CASSLMGGTEAFF.